The T cell receptor (beta chain) described here comes from a study of PD-1 blockade in classical Hodgkin lymphoma. Specified time point: cycle 4 day 1 (C4D1), after six to seven weeks of nivolumab. All patients experienced relapse after autologous stem cell transplantation, and brentuximab vedotin exposure was variable. Classification of best responses gave complete response, partial response or progressive disease. The assay was immunoSEQ multiplex PCR, and TCRdb's table has in-frame clones only and misses some. Of about 21,000 clones detected, 75% to 90% appear once; the ten largest clones hold 13%. To note about this clone: What it binds is unknown.

Study results and caveats: Newly diagnosed patients were reported to start with lower TCR diversity than healthy donors.

CDR1 is SGDLS, CDR2 YYNGEE, per germline. This CDR3 region has 15 residues. V lost 4 bases, J lost 5 bases, and 16 bases lay in between. The sequenced sample was peripheral blood mononuclear cells (PBMCs), obtained before the fourth cycle of nivolumab. The receptor comes from a human donor with classical Hodgkin lymphoma. The V gene is TRBV9, the J gene TRBJ2-1, with D tentatively TRBD2 (6 bases). DNA for the CDR3: TGTGCCAGCAGCCCCCCCTGGGCGGGGAACAATGAGCAGTTCTTC. It specifies CASSPPWAGNNEQFF. The variable domain in full, with the rest retrieved from reference TRBV9 and TRBJ2-1, is DSGVTQTPKHLITATGQRVTLRCSPRSGDLSVYWYQQSLDQGLQFLIQYYNGEERAKGNILERFSAQQFPDLHSELNLSSLELGDSALYFCASSPPWAGNNEQFFGPGTRLTVL.